This T cell receptor beta chain was obtained from a study of T cells after yellow fever vaccination. Germline CDR1 is MNHNS and CDR2 is SASEGT. The CDR3 extends over 14 amino acids. The V gene lost 2 bases and the J gene lost 3 bases, with 10 bases spanning the gap. Study observations and caveats: Re-detected after boosting: most primary clones, approximately 97% of CD4 and about 90% of CD8.

This clonotype was recorded a few times. The antigen remains unidentified. Template-switching 5'RACE yielded the TCR cDNA; a universal primer site and UMIs were added in the process. TCRdb ran MiXCR on the 5' RACE reads and lists one entry per CDR3 protein. The top ten hold about 3.5% of the sample, which has around 260,000 distinct CDR3 sequences, roughly 5.2% seen once. The chain uses TRBV6-1 and TRBJ2-5; D uncertain. This receptor was taken from a man between 18 and 29 years old who received the YFV17D yellow fever vaccine. Sequenced material: CD4+ T cells sorted from PBMCs, taken on the day of the yellow fever booster vaccination. The CDR3 loop reads CASSEIGRKETQYF. The CDR3 DNA follows: TGTGCCAGCAGTGAAATTGGCAGGAAAGAGACCCAGTACTTC.